This entry lists 20 T cell receptor beta chains sequenced from one sample in a study of blood T cell repertoires in COVID-19. Generated by immunoSEQ multiplex PCR, the TCRdb table keeps only in-frame clones and is missing some. The sample contains 250,000 to 350,000 clones, approximately 89% of which appear only once. The sample taken for sequencing was peripheral blood. Receptor source: a woman aged 60-70 years with acute or convalescent COVID-19.

This sequence joins TRBV5-1 and TRBJ2-1; 7 bases agree with TRBD1. J lost 3 bases, V lost 2 bases, and 5 bases had no gene match. This CDR3 region has 15 residues. Germline V gene lookup returns CDR1 SGHRS and CDR2 YFSETQ. CDR3 DNA: TGCGCCAGCAGCTTACAGGGGCTAGACTACAATGAGCAGTTCTTC. This sequence encodes CASSLQGLDYNEQFF. Based on the CDR3 plus reference TRBV5-1 and TRBJ2-1, the full variable domain is KAGVTQTPRYLIKTRGQQVTLSCSPISGHRSVSWYQQTPGQGLQFLFEYFSETQRNKGNFPGRFSGRQFSNSRSEMNVSTLELGDSALYLCASSLQGLDYNEQFFGPGTRLTVL.

This chain uses TRBV3-1 (or the pseudogene TRBV3-2) with TRBJ1-2; TRBD1 agrees at 7 bases. Germline trimming cut 0 bases from V and 8 bases from J; bases unmatched to any gene: 6. The V gene's germline CDR1 is LGHDT and CDR2 YNNKEL (reference sequence). This CDR3 has 14 residues. DNA of the CDR3: TGTGCCAGCAGCCAAGATAGGGGGCCCCGGGGCTACACCTTC. Encoded protein: CASSQDRGPRGYTF.

The rearrangement links TRBV7-3 to TRBJ2-3; no reliable D call. This CDR3 is built from 14 residues. The V and J ends lost 5 bases and 3 bases respectively, with 12 bases between them. The germline V gene encodes CDR1 SGHTA and CDR2 FQGTGA. The CDR3 region is CASSANPGTDTQYF. The CDR3 nucleotides are TGTGCCAGCAGCGCAAATCCCGGGACAGATACGCAGTATTTT.

The chain has TRBV7-3 and TRBJ2-1, with 8 nucleotides matching TRBD2. CDR3 size: 16 residues. Germline V lookup: CDR1 SGHTA, CDR2 FQGTGA. Trimming at V came to 4 bases and at J to 6 bases, leaving 11 bases not matched to a gene. CDR3: CASSSIGLASGNEQFF. In nucleotides, the CDR3 is TGTGCCAGCAGCTCGATAGGACTAGCCTCCGGCAATGAGCAGTTCTTC. Looking up the rest from reference TRBV7-3 and TRBJ2-1 gives the full variable domain: GAGVSQTPSNKVTEKGKYVELRCDPISGHTALYWYRQSLGQGPEFLIYFQGTGAADDSGLPNDRFFAVRPEGSVSTLKIQRTERGDSAVYLCASSSIGLASGNEQFFGPGTRLTVL.

The chain employs TRBV4-3 and TRBJ2-3, with 11 bases matching TRBD2. Unmatched junction bases numbered 10, after V lost 3 bases and J lost 5 bases. Germline V gene data show CDR1 as LGHNA and CDR2 as YSLEER. CDR3 length: 17 amino acids. CDR3 protein: CASSQTTSGNEVDTQYF. CDR3 nucleotides: TGCGCCAGCAGCCAGACGACTAGCGGGAATGAGGTAGATACGCAGTATTTT.

This chain connects TRBV19 to TRBJ2-2; maybe TRBD2 (6 bases). The CDR3 loop spans 13 amino acids. The V end lost 5 bases, the J end lost 6 bases, and 10 bases lay between the germline ends. Germline CDR1 reads LNHDA; CDR2 reads SQIVND (reference sequence). The DNA for the CDR3 is TGTGCCAGTAGTCCGCGGAGGGCCGGGGAGCTGTTTTTT. Protein sequence: CASSPRRAGELFF.

The chain uses TRBV9 and TRBJ1-3; D unclear. The CDR3 runs to 16 residues. Trimming stripped 3 bases from V and 0 bases from J, with 13 bases between. Germline CDR1 and CDR2: SGDLS and YYNGEE. CDR3 DNA: TGTGCCAGCAGCGCCTCGCGGGAGAGCTCTGGAAACACCATATATTTT. The encoded protein is CASSASRESSGNTIYF.

The chain is built from TRBV5-4 and TRBJ1-1; perhaps TRBD1 as D (5 bases). Trimming took 0 bases from V and 5 from J, leaving 14 bases between them. Germline V gene sequence: CDR1 SGHNT, CDR2 YYREEE (reference sequence). This CDR3 contains 15 residues. Written as DNA, the CDR3 is TGTGCCAGCAGCTTGGACCGGGACTTCGGGACTGAAGCTTTCTTT. Protein product: CASSLDRDFGTEAFF.

The chain links TRBV29-1 to TRBJ2-7; 9 bases line up with TRBD2. This CDR3 region has 14 residues. V shed 6 bases and J 2 bases; nucleotides not matched to a gene: 8. Germline assignment: CDR1 SQVTM and CDR2 ANQGSEA. The CDR3 DNA follows: TGCAGCGTAAATAGCGGGAGCCCCACCTACGAGCAGTACTTC. Encoded protein: CSVNSGSPTYEQYF.

The chain combines TRBV4-2 with TRBJ2-2; TRBD2 matches at 14 bases. The CDR3 is 17 amino acids. The germline gives CDR1 LGHNA, CDR2 YNFKEQ. Trimming removed 4 bases from V and 2 bases from J; junction bases left unmatched: 3. Here the CDR3 reads CASSRTSGGTNTGELFF. In DNA, the CDR3 is TGTGCCAGCAGCCGGACTAGCGGGGGGACCAACACCGGGGAGCTGTTTTTT.

The V and J genes are TRBV29-1 and TRBJ2-2, with a possible D match to TRBD1 (5 bases). Germline V lookup: CDR1 SQVTM, CDR2 ANQGSEA. This CDR3 has 15 residues. Trimming stripped 0 bases from V and 4 bases from J, with 12 bases between. The CDR3 region has the DNA TGCAGCGTTGAAGATCGATACAGGAGCACCGGGGAGCTGTTTTTT. Translation gives CSVEDRYRSTGELFF.

The chain joins TRBV6-2 or TRBV6-3 to TRBJ1-2; D is ambiguous. Germline V gene sequence: CDR1 MNHEY, CDR2 SVGEGT. The V end was cut by 3 bases, the J end by 8 bases, with 13 bases between. CDR3 length equals 13 residues. CDR3 in DNA: TGTGCCAGCAGTTATGGTCTAAGTAGCGGCTACACCTTC. This codes for CASSYGLSSGYTF.

This clone was detected only once. The genes are TRBV9 and TRBJ1-1; D is undetermined. This CDR3 is built from 14 residues. CDR1 and CDR2 from the germline V gene are SGDLS and YYNGEE. V gave up 0 bases and J gave up 7 bases, with 13 bases separating them. The chain's CDR3 is CASSVGGLGREAFF. The CDR3 DNA sequence: TGTGCCAGCAGCGTAGGAGGGTTGGGCCGTGAAGCTTTCTTT.

The count of this clone is one. The chain employs TRBV4-1 and TRBJ2-7, with 7 bases identical to TRBD1. This CDR3 spans 13 amino acids. Germline values: CDR1 MGHRA, CDR2 YSYEKL. V lost 6 bases to trimming and J lost 2 bases; unmatched junction nucleotides: 4. CDR3 protein: CASRGTATYEQYF. Here the CDR3 DNA reads TGCGCCAGCAGAGGGACAGCGACCTACGAGCAGTACTTC.

The chain joins TRBV2 to TRBJ1-4; a weak D match, TRBD1 (5 bases). V was cut by 4 bases and J by 8 bases, with 11 bases left in between. Germline V gene lookup returns CDR1 SNHLY and CDR2 FYNNEI. The CDR3 loop spans 13 amino acids. The CDR3 spells CASSAQAHEKLFF. The CDR3 nucleotides are TGTGCCAGCAGTGCACAGGCGCACGAAAAACTGTTTTTT.

J is TRBJ2-5 and V is TRBV9; perhaps TRBD2 as D (5 bases). The length of the CDR3 is 16 residues. Per the germline V gene, CDR1 is SGDLS and CDR2 is YYNGEE. Trimming shortened V by 0 bases and J by 1 base, and 13 bases separated the two germline ends. CDR3 protein: CASSVGSAGLQETQYF. In DNA, the CDR3 is TGTGCCAGCAGCGTAGGATCGGCAGGACTCCAAGAGACCCAGTACTTC.

Here the CDR3 reads CASSQHSGGSLGTQYF. CDR3 sequence (DNA): TGTGCCAGCAGCCAACATAGCGGGGGGTCCCTGGGAACGCAGTATTTT. This chain connects TRBV3-1 (or the pseudogene TRBV3-2) to TRBJ2-3; TRBD2 agrees at 10 bases. V lost 2 bases and J lost 9; bases outside the gene matches: 11. Germline values: CDR1 LGHDT, CDR2 YNNKEL (reference sequence). The CDR3 spans 16 residues.

In this sample, this clone turned up once. V is TRBV27 and J is TRBJ2-1; possibly TRBD1 for D (6 bases). Germline values: CDR1 MNHEY, CDR2 SMNVEV (reference sequence). V lost 6 bases, J lost 5 bases, and 14 bases lay in between. The length of the CDR3 is 14 residues. CDR3 residues: CASRGLRGNNEQFF. The CDR3 DNA sequence: TGTGCCAGCAGGGGCCTCAGGGGAAACAATGAGCAGTTCTTC.

The chain uses TRBV6-5 and TRBJ1-1; D might be TRBD1 (6 bases). This CDR3 is 13 amino acids long. V lost 5 bases and J lost 8, with 15 bases in between. The germline CDR1 and CDR2 sequences are MNHEY and SVGAGI. The CDR3 DNA sequence: TGTGCCAGCAGTCTGGTCTTAGGGGGAGAAGCTTTCTTT. Translated, it gives CASSLVLGGEAFF.

This clone came up a few times. This chain uses TRBV5-1 with TRBJ2-1, with TRBD1 as a possible D gene (6 bases). The CDR3 sequence is 15 residues long. Germline loops: CDR1 SGHRS, CDR2 YFSETQ. V was pared by 0 bases and J by 5 bases, with 12 bases between. The CDR3 sequence is CASSLAGQGNNEQFF. DNA for the CDR3: TGCGCCAGCAGCTTGGCGGGCCAGGGGAACAATGAGCAGTTCTTC. Supplemented by reference TRBV5-1 and TRBJ2-1, the full variable domain reads KAGVTQTPRYLIKTRGQQVTLSCSPISGHRSVSWYQQTPGQGLQFLFEYFSETQRNKGNFPGRFSGRQFSNSRSEMNVSTLELGDSALYLCASSLAGQGNNEQFFGPGTRLTVL.